This TCR beta chain was captured by sequencing in a study of T cell clonality in common variable immunodeficiency. Study findings and constraints: Repertoire-complication correlations in CVID were limited by patient heterogeneity. Compared with healthy controls, CVID subjects showed increased TCRbeta clonality, mostly in about a third. Compared with controls, CVID subjects had fewer shared TCRbeta clones.

This clone was counted ten times or more. Its antigen is unidentified. It may be a read error: a sequence one base away is much more abundant. The read ends 3 residues shy of where the CDR3 ends; the end is completed using the germline J gene. The ends were cut back, 3 bases at V and 3 bases at J, with 12 bases in the middle. The CDR3 loop spans 14 amino acids. The germline V gene encodes CDR1 DFQATT and CDR2 SNEGSKA (reference sequence). Sequencing input was equivalent genomic DNA from CVID and controls. Profiled with immunoSEQ multiplex PCR; TCRdb holds only in-frame clones, not every one. This sample has around 39,000 clones, each found more than once.

The gene calls are TRBV20-1 and TRBJ1-3; possibly TRBD1 for D (5 bases). The material sequenced was peripheral blood mononuclear cells. This clonotype was obtained from a person aged 18 to 75 in good health. This CDR3 is CSASARGVGNTIYF. The CDR3 bases that were read are TGCAGTGCTAGCGCGAGGGGAGTTGGAAACACC.